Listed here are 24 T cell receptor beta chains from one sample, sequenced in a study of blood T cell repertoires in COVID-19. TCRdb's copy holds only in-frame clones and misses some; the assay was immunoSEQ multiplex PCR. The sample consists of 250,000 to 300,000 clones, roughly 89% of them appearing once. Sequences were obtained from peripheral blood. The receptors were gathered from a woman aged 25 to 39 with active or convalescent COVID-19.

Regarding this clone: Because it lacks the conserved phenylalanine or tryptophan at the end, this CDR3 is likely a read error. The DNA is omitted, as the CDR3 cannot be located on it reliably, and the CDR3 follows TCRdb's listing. The CDR3 is CAISDDREEVGR. The gene calls are TRBV10-3 and TRBJ1-2; the table's D call, TRBD1, has no DNA check behind it. The germline V gene has CDR1 ENHRY and CDR2 SYGVKD. Ends included, the CDR3 has 12 residues.

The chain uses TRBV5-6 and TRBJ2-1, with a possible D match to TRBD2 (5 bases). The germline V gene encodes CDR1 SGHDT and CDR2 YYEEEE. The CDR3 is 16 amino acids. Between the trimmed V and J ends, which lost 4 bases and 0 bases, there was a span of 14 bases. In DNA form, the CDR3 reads TGTGCCAGCAGCACCCCGACTGGGAGCTCCTACAATGAGCAGTTCTTC. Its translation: CASSTPTGSSYNEQFF.

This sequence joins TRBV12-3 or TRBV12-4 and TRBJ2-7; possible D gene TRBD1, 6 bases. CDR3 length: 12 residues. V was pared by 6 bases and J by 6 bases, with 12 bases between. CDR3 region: CASSKRTAEQYF. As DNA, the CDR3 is TGTGCCAGCAGCAAACGGACAGCCGAGCAGTACTTC.

The CDR3 sequence: CASGQGAQGYGYTF. CDR3 DNA: TGTGCTAGTGGCCAGGGGGCTCAAGGCTATGGCTACACCTTC. This sequence joins TRBV12-5 and TRBJ1-2; 8 bases fit TRBD1. The trim removed 6 bases at V and 4 bases at J, leaving 7 bases unmatched. The CDR3 is made up of 14 amino acids. Germline lookup yields CDR1 LGHNT and CDR2 FRNRAP.

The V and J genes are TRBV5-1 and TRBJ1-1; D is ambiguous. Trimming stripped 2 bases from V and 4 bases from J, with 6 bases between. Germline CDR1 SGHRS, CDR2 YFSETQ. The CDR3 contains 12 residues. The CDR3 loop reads CASSLSGTEAFF. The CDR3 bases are TGCGCCAGCAGCTTATCGGGCACTGAAGCTTTCTTT.

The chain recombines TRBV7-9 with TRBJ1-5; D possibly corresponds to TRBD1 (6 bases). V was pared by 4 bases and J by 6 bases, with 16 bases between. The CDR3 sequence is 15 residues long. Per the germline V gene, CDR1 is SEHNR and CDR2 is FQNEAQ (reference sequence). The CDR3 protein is CASSSHGGAGQPQHF. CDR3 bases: TGTGCCAGCAGCTCCCATGGGGGCGCGGGTCAGCCCCAGCATTTT.

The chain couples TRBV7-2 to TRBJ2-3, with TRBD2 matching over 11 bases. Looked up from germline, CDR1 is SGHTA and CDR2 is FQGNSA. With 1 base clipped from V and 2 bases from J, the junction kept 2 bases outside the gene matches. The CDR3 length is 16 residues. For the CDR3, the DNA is TGTGCCAGCAGCTTAGGACTAGCGGGGCCCACAGATACGCAGTATTTT. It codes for CASSLGLAGPTDTQYF.

The CDR3, as DNA: TGTGCCATCAGCGAACCCACAGGGTCGGGGAACACTGAAGCTTTCTTT. Its protein is CAISEPTGSGNTEAFF. V and J are TRBV10-3 and TRBJ1-1, with a weak D call TRBD1 (6 bases). There are 16 residues in the CDR3. V gave up 6 bases and J gave up 1 base, with 18 bases separating them. Germline assignment: CDR1 ENHRY and CDR2 SYGVKD.

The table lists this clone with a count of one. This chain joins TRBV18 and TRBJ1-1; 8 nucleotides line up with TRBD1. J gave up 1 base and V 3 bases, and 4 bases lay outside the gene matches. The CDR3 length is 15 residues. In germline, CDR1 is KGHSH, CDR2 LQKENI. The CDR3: CASSPETGANTEAFF. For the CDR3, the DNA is TGTGCCAGCTCACCGGAGACAGGGGCGAACACTGAAGCTTTCTTT.

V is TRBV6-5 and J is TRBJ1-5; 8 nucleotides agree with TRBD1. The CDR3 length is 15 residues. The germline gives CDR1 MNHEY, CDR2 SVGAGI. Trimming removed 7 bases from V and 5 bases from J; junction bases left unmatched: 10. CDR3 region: CASTQRDRFDQPQHF. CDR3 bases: TGTGCCAGCACCCAACGGGACAGGTTTGATCAGCCCCAGCATTTT.

The chain's CDR3 is CASSETGGARTGELFF. The CDR3 region has the DNA TGTGCCAGCAGTGAAACAGGGGGCGCAAGGACCGGGGAGCTGTTTTTT. The chain is built from TRBV6-4 and TRBJ2-2, with 9 bases identical to TRBD1. Germline V gene sequence: CDR1 MRHNA, CDR2 SNTAGT. V lost 3 bases to trimming and J lost 5 bases; unmatched junction nucleotides: 7. CDR3 length: 16 amino acids.

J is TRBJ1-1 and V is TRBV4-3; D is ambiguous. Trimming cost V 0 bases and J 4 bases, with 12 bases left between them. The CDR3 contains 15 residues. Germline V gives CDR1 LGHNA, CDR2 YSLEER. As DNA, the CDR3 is TGCGCCAGCAGCCAAGATCGTTTGGTCAGCACTGAAGCTTTCTTT. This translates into CASSQDRLVSTEAFF.

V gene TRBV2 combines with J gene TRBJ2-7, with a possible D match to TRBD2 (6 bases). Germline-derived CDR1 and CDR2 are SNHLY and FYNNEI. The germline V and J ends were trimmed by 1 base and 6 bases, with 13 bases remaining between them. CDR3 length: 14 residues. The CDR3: CASSEGRDWGEQYF. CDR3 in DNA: TGTGCCAGCAGTGAAGGGCGGGATTGGGGCGAGCAGTACTTC.

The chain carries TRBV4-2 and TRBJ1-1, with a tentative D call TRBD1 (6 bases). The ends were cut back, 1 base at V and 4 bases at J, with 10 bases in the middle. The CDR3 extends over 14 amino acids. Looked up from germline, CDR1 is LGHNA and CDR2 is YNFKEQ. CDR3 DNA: TGTGCCAGCAGCCAAGTGCAAGGGGGCACTGAAGCTTTCTTT. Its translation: CASSQVQGGTEAFF.

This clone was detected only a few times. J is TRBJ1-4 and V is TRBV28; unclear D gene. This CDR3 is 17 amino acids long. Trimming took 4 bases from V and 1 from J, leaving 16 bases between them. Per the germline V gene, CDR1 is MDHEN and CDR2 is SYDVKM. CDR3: CASSSDGPRETNEKLFF. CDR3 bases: TGTGCCAGCAGTTCAGACGGGCCCCGGGAAACTAATGAAAAACTGTTTTTT.

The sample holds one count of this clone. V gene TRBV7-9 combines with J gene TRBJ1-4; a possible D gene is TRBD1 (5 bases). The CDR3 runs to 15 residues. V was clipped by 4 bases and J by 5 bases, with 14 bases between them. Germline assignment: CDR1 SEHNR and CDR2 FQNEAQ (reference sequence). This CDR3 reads CASSSAGLLNEKLFF. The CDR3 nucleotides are TGTGCCAGCAGCTCCGCGGGGCTCTTGAATGAAAAACTGTTTTTT.

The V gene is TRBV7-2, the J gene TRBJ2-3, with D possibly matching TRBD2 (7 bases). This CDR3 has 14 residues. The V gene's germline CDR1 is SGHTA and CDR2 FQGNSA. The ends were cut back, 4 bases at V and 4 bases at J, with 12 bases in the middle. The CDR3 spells CASSYRGAADTQYF. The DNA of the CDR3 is TGTGCCAGCAGCTACCGGGGGGCGGCAGATACGCAGTATTTT.

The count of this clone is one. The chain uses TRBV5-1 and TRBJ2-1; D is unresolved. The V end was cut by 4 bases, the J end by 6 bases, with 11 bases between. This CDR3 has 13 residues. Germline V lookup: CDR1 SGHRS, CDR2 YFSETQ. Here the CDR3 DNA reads TGCGCCAGCAGCCGGAGAGCCACCAATGAGCAGTTCTTC. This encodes CASSRRATNEQFF.

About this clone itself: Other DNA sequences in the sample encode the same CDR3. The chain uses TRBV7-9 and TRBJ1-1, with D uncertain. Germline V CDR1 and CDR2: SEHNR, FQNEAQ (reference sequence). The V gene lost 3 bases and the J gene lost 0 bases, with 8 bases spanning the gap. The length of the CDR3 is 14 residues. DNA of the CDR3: TGTGCCAGCAGCTTGGGCAGAATGAACACTGAAGCTTTCTTT. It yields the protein CASSLGRMNTEAFF.

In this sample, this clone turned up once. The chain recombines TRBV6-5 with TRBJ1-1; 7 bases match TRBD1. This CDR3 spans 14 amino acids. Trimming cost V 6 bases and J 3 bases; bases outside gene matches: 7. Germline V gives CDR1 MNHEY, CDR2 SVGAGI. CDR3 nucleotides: TGTGCCAGCAGCTTTAGACAGGGAGACACTGAAGCTTTCTTT. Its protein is CASSFRQGDTEAFF.

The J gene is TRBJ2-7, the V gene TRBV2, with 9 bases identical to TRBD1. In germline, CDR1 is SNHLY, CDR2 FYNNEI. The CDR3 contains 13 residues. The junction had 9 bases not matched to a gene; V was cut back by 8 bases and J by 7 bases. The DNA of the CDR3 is TGTGCCAGCTGCCGGGACAGGGTGAGTGAGCAGTACTTC. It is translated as CASCRDRVSEQYF.

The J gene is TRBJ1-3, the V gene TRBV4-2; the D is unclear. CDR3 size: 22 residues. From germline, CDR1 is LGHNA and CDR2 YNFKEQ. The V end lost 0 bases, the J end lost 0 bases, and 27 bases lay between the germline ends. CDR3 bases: TGTGCCAGCAGCCAAGAATTAGGAGCGAGTGGACTCAGACCCAGCTCTGGAAACACCATATATTTT. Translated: CASSQELGASGLRPSSGNTIYF.

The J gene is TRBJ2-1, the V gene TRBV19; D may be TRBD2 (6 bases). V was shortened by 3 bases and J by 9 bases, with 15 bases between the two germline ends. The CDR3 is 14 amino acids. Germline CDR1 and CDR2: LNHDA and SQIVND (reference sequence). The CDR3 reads CASSIGQAGSEQFF. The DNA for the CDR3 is TGTGCCAGTAGTATTGGGCAGGCGGGAAGTGAGCAGTTCTTC.

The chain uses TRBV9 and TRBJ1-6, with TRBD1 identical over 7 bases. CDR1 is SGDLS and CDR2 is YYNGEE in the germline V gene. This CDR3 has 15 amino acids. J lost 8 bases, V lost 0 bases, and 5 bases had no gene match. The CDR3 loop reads CASSVGGQGDSPLHF. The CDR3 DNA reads TGTGCCAGCAGCGTAGGGGGGCAGGGGGATTCACCCCTCCACTTT.